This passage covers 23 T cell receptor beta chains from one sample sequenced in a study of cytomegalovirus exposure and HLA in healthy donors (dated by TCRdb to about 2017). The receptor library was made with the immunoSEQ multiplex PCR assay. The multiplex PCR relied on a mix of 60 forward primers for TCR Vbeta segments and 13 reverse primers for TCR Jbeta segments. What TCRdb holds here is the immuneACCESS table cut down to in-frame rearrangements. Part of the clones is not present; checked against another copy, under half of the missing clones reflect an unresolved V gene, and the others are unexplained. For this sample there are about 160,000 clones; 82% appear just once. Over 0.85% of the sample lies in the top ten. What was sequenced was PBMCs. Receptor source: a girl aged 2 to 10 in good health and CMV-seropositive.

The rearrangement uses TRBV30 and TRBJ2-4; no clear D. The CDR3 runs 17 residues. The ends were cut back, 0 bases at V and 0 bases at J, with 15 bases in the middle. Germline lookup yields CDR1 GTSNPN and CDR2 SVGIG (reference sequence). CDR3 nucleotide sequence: TGTGCCTGGAGTGTTAGCCCCCACACACGAGCCAAAAACATTCAGTACTTC. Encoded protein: CAWSVSPHTRAKNIQYF.

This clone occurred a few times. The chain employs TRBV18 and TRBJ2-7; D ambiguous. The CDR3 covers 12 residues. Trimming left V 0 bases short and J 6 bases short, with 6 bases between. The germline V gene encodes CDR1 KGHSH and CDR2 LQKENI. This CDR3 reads CASSPPAGEQYF. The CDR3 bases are TGTGCCAGCTCACCACCGGCAGGCGAGCAGTACTTC. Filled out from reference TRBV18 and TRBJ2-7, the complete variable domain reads NAGVMQNPRHLVRRRGQEARLRCSPMKGHSHVYWYRQLPEEGLKFMVYLQKENIIDESGMPKERFSAEFPKEGPSILRIQQVVRGDSAAYFCASSPPAGEQYFGPGTRLTVT.

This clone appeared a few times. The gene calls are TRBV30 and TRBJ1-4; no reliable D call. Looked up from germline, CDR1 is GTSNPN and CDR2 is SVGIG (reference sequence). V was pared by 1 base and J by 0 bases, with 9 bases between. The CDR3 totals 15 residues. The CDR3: CAWSENGSTNEKLFF. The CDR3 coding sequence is TGTGCCTGGAGTGAAAACGGGTCAACTAATGAAAAACTGTTTTTT.

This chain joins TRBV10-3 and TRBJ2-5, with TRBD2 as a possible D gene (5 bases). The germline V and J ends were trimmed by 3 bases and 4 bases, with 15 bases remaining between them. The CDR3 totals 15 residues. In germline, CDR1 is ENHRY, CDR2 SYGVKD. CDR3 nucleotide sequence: TGTGCCATCAGTGACTGGCGGGTCGGGCGAGAGACCCAGTACTTC. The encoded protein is CAISDWRVGRETQYF.

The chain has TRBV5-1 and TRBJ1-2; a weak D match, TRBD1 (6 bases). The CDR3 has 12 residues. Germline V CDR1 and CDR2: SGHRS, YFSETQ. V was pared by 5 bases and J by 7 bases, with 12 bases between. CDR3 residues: CASRPDSVGYTF. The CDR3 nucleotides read TGCGCCAGCAGACCGGACAGCGTTGGCTACACCTTC.

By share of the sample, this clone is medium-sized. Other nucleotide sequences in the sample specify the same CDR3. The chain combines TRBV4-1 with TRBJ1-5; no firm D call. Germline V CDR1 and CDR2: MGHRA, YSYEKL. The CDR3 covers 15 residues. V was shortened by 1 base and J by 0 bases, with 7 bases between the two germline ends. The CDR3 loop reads CASSQVPGSNQPQHF. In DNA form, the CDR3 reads TGCGCCAGCAGCCAAGTCCCGGGTAGCAATCAGCCCCAGCATTTT.

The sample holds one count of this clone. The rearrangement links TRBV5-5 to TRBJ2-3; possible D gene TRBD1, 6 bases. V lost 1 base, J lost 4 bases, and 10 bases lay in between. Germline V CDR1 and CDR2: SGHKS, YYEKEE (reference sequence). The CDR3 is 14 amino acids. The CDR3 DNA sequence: TGTGCCAGCAGCTTGCAGGGGTCCGCAGATACGCAGTATTTT. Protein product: CASSLQGSADTQYF. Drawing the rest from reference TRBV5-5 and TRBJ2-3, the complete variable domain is DAGVTQSPTHLIKTRGQQVTLRCSPISGHKSVSWYQQVLGQGPQFIFQYYEKEERGRGNFPDRFSARQFPNYSSELNVNALLLGDSALYLCASSLQGSADTQYFGPGTRLTVL.

The CDR3 nucleotides are TGTGCCTGCTCAGGGGACAGGGGACCAGATACGCAGTATTTT. It encodes CACSGDRGPDTQYF. The chain links TRBV30 to TRBJ2-3; 10 bases fit TRBD1. Losses at the gene ends were 6 bases for V and 4 bases for J; bases not matched to a gene: 7. Germline CDR1 GTSNPN, CDR2 SVGIG (reference sequence). The CDR3 is 14 amino acids.

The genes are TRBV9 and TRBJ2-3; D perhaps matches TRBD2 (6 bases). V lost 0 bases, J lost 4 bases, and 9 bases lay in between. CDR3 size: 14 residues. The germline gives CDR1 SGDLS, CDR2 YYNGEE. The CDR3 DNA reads TGTGCCAGCAGCGTAGAAGTAGCGGCAGATACGCAGTATTTT. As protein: CASSVEVAADTQYF.

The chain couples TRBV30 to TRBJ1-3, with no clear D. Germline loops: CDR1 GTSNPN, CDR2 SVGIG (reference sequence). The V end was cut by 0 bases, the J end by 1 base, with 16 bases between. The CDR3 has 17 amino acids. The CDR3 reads CAWSVLAGRSSGNTIYF. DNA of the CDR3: TGTGCCTGGAGTGTACTCGCGGGCAGGTCATCTGGAAACACCATATATTTT.

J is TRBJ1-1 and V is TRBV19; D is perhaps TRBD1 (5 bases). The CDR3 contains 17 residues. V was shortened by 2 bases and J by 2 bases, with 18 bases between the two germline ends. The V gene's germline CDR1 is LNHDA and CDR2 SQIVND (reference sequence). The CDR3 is CASSINRSTGENTEAFF. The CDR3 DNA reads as TGTGCCAGTAGTATAAATCGCAGCACAGGTGAAAACACTGAAGCTTTCTTT.

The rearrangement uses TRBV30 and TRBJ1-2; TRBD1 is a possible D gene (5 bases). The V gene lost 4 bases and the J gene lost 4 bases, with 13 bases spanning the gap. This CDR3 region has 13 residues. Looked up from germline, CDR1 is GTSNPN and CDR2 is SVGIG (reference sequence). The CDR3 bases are TGTGCCTGGAATGGGGGGAGTTTCTATGGCTACACCTTC. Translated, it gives CAWNGGSFYGYTF.

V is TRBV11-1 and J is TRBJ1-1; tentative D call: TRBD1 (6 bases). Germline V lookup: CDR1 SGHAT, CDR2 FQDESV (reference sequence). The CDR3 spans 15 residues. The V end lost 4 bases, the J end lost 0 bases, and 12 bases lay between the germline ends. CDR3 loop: CASSYGQILNTEAFF. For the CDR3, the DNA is TGTGCCAGCAGCTACGGACAGATACTGAACACTGAAGCTTTCTTT.

The CDR3 region is CASSGSGARALNEQFF. The CDR3 nucleotides are TGTGCCAGCAGCGGTAGCGGGGCCCGAGCTCTCAATGAGCAGTTCTTC. The chain employs TRBV5-4 and TRBJ2-1; 8 bases match TRBD2. From germline, CDR1 is SGHNT and CDR2 YYREEE (reference sequence). The CDR3 runs to 16 residues. The trim removed 4 bases at V and 6 bases at J, leaving 12 bases unmatched. Drawing the rest from reference TRBV5-4 and TRBJ2-1, the complete variable domain is ETGVTQSPTHLIKTRGQQVTLRCSSQSGHNTVSWYQQALGQGPQFIFQYYREEENGRGNFPPRFSGLQFPNYSSELNVNALELDDSALYLCASSGSGARALNEQFFGPGTRLTVL.

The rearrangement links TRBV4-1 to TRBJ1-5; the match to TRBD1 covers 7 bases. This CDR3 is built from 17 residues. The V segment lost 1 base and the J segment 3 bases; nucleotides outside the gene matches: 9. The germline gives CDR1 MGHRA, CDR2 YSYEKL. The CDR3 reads CASSQGDRVRVNQPQHF. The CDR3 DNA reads TGCGCCAGCAGCCAAGGAGACAGGGTCCGGGTCAATCAGCCCCAGCATTTT.

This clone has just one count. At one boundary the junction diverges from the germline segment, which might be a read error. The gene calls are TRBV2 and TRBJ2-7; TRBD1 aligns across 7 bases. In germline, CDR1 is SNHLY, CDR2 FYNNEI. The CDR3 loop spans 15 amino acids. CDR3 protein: CASSQTRDSFYEQCF. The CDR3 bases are TGTGCCAGCAGCCAAACCCGGGACAGCTTTTACGAGCAGTGCTTC.

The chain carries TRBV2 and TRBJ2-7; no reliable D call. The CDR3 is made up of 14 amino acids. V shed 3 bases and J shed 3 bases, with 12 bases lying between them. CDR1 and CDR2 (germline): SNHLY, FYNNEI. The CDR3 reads CASSDGLDHYEQYF. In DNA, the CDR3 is TGTGCCAGCAGTGATGGCCTAGATCACTACGAGCAGTACTTC.

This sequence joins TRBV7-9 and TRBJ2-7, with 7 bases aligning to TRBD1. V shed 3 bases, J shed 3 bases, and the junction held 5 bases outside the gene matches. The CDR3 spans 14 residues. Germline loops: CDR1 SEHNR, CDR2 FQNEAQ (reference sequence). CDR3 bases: TGTGCCAGCAGCTTTGGGACAGAAGTCTACGAGCAGTACTTC. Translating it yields CASSFGTEVYEQYF.

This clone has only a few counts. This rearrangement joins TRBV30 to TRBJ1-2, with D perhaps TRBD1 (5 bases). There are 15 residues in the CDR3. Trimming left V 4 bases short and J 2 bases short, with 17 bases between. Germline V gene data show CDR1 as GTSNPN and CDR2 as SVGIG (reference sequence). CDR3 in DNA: TGTGCCTGGACGGAAGACGGACGGGGGAACTATGGCTACACCTTC. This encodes CAWTEDGRGNYGYTF.

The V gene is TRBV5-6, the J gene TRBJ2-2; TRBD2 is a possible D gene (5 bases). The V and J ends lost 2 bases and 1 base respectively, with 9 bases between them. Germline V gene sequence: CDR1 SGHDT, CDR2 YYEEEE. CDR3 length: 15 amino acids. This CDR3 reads CASSFGLQNTGELFF. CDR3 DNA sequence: TGTGCCAGCAGCTTCGGACTGCAGAACACCGGGGAGCTGTTTTTT.

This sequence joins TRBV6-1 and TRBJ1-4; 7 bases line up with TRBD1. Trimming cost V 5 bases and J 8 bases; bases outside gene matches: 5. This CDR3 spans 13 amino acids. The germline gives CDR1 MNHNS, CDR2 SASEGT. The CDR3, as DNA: TGTGCCAGCAGTACACAGGGGATAGAAAAACTGTTTTTT. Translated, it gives CASSTQGIEKLFF.

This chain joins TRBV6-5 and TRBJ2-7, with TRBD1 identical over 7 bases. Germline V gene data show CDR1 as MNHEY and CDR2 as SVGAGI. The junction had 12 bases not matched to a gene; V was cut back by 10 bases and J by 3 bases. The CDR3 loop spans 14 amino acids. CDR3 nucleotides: TGTGCCACCCAGTCACCAGGGGGATTCTACGAGCAGTACTTC. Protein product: CATQSPGGFYEQYF.

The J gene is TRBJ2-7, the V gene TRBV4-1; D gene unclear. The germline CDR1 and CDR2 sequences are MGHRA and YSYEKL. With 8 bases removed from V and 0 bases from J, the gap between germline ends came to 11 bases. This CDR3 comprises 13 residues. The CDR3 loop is CASLRQRSYEQYF. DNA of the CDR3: TGCGCCAGCCTAAGGCAGCGCTCCTACGAGCAGTACTTC.